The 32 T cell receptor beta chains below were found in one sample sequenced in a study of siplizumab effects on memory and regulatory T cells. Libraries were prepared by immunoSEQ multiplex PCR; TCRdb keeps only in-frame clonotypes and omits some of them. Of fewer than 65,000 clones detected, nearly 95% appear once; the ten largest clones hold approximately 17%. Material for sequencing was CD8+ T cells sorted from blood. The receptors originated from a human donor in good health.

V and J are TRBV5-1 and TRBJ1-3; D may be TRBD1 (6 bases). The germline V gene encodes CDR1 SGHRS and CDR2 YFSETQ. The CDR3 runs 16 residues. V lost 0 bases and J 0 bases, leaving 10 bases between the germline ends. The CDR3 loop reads CASSLGGTLSGNTIYF. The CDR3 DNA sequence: TGCGCCAGCAGCTTGGGAGGGACACTCTCTGGAAACACCATATATTTT.

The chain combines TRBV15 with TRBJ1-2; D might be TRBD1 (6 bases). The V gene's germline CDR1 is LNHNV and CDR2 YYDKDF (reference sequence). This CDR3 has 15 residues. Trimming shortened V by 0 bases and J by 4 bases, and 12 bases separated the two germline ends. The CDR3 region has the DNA TGTGCCACCAGCAGAGATCTTTCAGGGGTCTATGGCTACACCTTC. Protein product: CATSRDLSGVYGYTF. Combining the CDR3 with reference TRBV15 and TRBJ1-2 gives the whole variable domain DAMVIQNPRYQVTQFGKPVTLSCSQTLNHNVMYWYQQKSSQAPKLLFHYYDKDFNNEADTPDNFQSRRPNTSFCFLDIRSPGLGDTAMYLCATSRDLSGVYGYTFGSGTRLTVV.

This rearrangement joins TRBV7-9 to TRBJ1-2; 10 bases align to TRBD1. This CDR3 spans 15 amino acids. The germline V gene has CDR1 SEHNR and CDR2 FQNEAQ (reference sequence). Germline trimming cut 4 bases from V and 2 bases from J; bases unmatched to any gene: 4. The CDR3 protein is CASSSTGGLNYGYTF. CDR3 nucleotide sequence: TGTGCCAGCAGCTCGACAGGGGGCTTAAACTATGGCTACACCTTC.

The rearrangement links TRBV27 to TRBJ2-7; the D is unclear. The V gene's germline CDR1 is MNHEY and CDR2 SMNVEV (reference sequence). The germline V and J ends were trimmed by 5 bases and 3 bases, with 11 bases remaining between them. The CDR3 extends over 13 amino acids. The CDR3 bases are TGTGCCAGCAGTCAGACCATCAGCTACGAGCAGTACTTC. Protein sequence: CASSQTISYEQYF.

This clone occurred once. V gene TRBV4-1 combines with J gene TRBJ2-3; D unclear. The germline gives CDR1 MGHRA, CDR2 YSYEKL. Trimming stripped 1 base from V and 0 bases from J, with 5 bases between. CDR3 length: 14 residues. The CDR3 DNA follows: TGCGCCAGCAGCCAAGTTCCTAGCACAGATACGCAGTATTTT. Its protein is CASSQVPSTDTQYF.

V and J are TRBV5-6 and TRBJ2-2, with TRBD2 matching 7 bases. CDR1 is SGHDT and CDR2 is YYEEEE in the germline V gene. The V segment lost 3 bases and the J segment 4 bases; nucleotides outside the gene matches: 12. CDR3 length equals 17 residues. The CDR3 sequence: CASSWDASGYVTGELFF. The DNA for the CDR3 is TGTGCCAGCAGCTGGGATGCTAGCGGATACGTCACCGGGGAGCTGTTTTTT.

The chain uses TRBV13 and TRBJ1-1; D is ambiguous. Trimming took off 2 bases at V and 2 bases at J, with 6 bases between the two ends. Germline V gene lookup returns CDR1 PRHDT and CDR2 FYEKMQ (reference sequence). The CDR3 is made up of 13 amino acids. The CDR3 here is CASSLLGNTEAFF. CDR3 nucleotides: TGTGCCAGCAGCTTACTGGGAAACACTGAAGCTTTCTTT.

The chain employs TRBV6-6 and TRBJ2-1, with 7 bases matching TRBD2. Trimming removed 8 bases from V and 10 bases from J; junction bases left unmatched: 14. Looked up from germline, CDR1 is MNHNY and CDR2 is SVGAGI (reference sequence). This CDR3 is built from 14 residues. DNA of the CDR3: TGTGCCAGCGGGTCGAGCGGGGCCGGGGGGGAGCAGTTCTTC. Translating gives CASGSSGAGGEQFF.

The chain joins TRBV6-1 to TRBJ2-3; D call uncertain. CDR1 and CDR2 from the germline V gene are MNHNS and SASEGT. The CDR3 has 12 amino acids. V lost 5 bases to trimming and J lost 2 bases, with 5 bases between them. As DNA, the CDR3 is TGTGCCAGCAGTAGATACACAGATACGCAGTATTTT. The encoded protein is CASSRYTDTQYF.

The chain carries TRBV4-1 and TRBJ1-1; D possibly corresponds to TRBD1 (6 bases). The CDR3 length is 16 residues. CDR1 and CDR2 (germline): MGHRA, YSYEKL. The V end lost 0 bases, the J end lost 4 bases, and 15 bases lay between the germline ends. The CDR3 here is CASSQDGGAEGTEAFF. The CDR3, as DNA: TGCGCCAGCAGCCAAGATGGGGGGGCGGAGGGCACTGAAGCTTTCTTT.

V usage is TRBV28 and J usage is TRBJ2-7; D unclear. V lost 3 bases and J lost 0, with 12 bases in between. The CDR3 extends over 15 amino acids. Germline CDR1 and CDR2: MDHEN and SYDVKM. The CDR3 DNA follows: TGTGCCAGCAGTTTCCGCCTACTGAGCTCCTACGAGCAGTACTTC. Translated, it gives CASSFRLLSSYEQYF.

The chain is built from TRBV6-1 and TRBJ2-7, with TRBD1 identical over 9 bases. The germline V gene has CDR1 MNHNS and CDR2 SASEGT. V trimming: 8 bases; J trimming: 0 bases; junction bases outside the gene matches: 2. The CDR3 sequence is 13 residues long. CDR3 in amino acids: CASGTGSSYEQYF. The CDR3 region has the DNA TGTGCCAGCGGGACAGGGAGCTCCTACGAGCAGTACTTC.

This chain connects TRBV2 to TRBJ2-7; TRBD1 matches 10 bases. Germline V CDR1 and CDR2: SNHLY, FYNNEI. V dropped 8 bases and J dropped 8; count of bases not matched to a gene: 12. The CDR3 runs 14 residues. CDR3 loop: CASGLQRDRGQQYF. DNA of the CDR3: TGTGCCAGCGGCCTCCAGCGAGACAGGGGGCAGCAGTACTTC.

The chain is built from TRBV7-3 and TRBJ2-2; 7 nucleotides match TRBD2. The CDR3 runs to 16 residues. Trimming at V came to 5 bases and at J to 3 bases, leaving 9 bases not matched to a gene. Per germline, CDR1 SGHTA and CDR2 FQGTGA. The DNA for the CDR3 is TGTGCCAGCAGCCCGCCTAGCGGACTTTACACCGGGGAGCTGTTTTTT. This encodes CASSPPSGLYTGELFF.

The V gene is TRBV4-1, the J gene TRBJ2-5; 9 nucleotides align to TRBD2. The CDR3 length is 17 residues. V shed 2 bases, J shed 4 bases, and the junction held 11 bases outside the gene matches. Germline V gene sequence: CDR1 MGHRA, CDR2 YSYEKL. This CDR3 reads CASSQRIAGVSGETQYF. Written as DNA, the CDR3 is TGCGCCAGCAGCCAAAGAATAGCGGGAGTAAGTGGAGAGACCCAGTACTTC.

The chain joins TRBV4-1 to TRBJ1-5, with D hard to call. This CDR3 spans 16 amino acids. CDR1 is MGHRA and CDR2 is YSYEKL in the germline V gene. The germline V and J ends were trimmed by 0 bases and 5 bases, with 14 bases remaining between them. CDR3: CASSQELGNGYQPQHF. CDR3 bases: TGCGCCAGCAGCCAAGAACTAGGGAACGGGTATCAGCCCCAGCATTTT.

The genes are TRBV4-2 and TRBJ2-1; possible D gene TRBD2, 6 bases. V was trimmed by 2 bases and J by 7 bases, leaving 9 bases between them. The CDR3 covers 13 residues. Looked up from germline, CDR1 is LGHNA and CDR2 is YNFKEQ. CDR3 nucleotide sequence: TGTGCCAGCAGCCAAATAAGCGGGAATGAGCAGTTCTTC. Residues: CASSQISGNEQFF.

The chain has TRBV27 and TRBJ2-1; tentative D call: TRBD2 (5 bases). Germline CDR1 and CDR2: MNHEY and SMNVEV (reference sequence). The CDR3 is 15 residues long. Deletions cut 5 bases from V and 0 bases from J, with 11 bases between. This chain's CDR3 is CASSPRGYSYNEQFF. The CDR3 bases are TGTGCCAGCAGTCCGCGCGGGTACTCCTACAATGAGCAGTTCTTC.

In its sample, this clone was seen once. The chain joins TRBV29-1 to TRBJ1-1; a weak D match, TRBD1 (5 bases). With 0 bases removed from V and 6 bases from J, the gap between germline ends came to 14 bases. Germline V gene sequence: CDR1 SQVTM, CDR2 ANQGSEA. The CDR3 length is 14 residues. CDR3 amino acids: CSVEDGGVAAEAFF. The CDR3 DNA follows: TGCAGCGTTGAAGATGGGGGGGTGGCGGCTGAAGCTTTCTTT.

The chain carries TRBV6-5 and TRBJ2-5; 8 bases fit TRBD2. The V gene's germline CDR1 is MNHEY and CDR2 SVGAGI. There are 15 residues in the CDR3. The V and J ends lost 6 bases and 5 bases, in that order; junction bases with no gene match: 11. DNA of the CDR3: TGTGCCAGCAGGTCCGGGACTAGTCAGTGGGAGACCCAGTACTTC. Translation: CASRSGTSQWETQYF.

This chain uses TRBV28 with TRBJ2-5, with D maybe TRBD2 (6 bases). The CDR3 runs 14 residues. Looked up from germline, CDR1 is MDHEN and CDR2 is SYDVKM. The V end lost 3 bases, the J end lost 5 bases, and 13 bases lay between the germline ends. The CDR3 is CASSFGGMRETQYF. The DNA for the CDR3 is TGTGCCAGCAGTTTCGGGGGTATGAGGGAGACCCAGTACTTC.

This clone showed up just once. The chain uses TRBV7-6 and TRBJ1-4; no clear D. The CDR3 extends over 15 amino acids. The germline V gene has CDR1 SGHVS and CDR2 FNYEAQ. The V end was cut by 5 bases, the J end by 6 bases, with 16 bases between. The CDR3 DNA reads TGTGCCAGCAGCCCAACGGCGGGTAGAGATGAAAAACTGTTTTTT. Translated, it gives CASSPTAGRDEKLFF.

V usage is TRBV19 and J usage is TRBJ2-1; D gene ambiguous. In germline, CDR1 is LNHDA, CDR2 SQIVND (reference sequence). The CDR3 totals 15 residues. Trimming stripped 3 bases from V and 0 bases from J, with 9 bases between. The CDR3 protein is CASSMGPSSYNEQFF. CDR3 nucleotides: TGTGCCAGTAGTATGGGCCCTTCCTCCTACAATGAGCAGTTCTTC.

The CDR3 spells CATAIGQYSGANVLTF. The CDR3 DNA is TGCGCCACAGCAATAGGACAATACTCTGGGGCCAACGTCCTGACTTTC. The V gene is TRBV5-1, the J gene TRBJ2-6, with a tentative D call TRBD1 (5 bases). CDR3 length: 16 residues. Between the trimmed V and J ends, which lost 9 bases and 0 bases, there was a span of 16 bases. Germline assignment: CDR1 SGHRS and CDR2 YFSETQ.

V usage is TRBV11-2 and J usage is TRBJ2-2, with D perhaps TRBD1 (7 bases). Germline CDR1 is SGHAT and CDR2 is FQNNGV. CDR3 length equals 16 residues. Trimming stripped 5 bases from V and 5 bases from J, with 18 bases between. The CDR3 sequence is CASSPGGLGLTGELFF. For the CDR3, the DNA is TGTGCCAGCAGCCCAGGGGGACTGGGGTTGACCGGGGAGCTGTTTTTT.

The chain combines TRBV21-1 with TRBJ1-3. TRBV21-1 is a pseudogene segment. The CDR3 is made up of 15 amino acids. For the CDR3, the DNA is TGTGCCAGCAGCAAAGACAGTTTGGGAGGAAACACCATATATTTT. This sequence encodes CASSKDSLGGNTIYF.

CDR3 nucleotides: TGTGCCAGCAGCCCCGGGACAGATTATGGCTACACCTTC. Translated: CASSPGTDYGYTF. The genes are TRBV9 and TRBJ1-2; TRBD1 aligns across 7 bases. The germline V gene encodes CDR1 SGDLS and CDR2 YYNGEE. This CDR3 spans 13 amino acids. Unmatched junction bases numbered 5, after V lost 4 bases and J lost 5 bases.

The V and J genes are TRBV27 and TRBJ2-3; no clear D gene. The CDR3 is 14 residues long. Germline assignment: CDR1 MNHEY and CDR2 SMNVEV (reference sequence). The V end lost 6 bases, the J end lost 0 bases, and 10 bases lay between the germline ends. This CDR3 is CASSPRRSTDTQYF. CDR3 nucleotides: TGTGCCAGCAGCCCCCGTCGGAGCACAGATACGCAGTATTTT.

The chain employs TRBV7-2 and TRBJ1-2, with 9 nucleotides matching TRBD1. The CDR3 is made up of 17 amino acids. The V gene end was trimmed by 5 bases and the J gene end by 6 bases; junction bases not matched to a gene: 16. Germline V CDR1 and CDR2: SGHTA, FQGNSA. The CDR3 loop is CASSPSPDRGLLHGYTF. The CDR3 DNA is TGTGCCAGCAGCCCATCCCCGGACAGGGGACTACTTCATGGCTACACCTTC. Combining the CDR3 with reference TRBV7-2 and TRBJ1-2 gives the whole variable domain GAGVSQSPSNKVTEKGKDVELRCDPISGHTALYWYRQSLGQGLEFLIYFQGNSAPDKSGLPSDRFSAERTGGSVSTLTIQRTQQEDSAVYLCASSPSPDRGLLHGYTFGSGTRLTVV.

This chain's CDR3 is CASSLLAEGYEQYF. CDR3 DNA: TGTGCCAGCAGCTTACTAGCGGAGGGCTACGAGCAGTACTTC. The chain links TRBV11-2 to TRBJ2-7; TRBD2 matches 7 bases. The CDR3 extends over 14 amino acids. V shed 2 bases and J 3 bases; nucleotides not matched to a gene: 4. Germline-derived CDR1 and CDR2 are SGHAT and FQNNGV.

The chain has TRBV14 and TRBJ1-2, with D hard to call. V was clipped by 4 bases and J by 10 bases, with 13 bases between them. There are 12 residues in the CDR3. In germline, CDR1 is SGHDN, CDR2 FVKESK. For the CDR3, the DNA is TGTGCCAGCAGCCGGGGTTTTAACCACTACACCTTC. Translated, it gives CASSRGFNHYTF.

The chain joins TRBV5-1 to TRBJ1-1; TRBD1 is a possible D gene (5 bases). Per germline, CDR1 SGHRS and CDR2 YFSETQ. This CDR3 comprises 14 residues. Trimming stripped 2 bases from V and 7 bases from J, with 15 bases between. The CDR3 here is CASSFTGDGDEAFF. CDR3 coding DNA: TGCGCCAGCAGCTTCACAGGCGACGGAGATGAAGCTTTCTTT.